This TCR beta chain was profiled in a study of early T cells in non-severe SARS-CoV-2 infection. Across the whole study: It was bulk RNA from unsorted whole blood that was sequenced, and the chains were unpaired. The study, taken as a whole, reports: Private and CD4 specificities were missed by VDJdb matching, skewed to anti-spike CD8.

Germline V gene sequence: CDR1 SGHVS, CDR2 FQNEAQ. Trimming shortened V by 1 base and J by 5 bases, and 17 bases separated the two germline ends. This CDR3 contains 16 residues. In regard to this clonotype: What it binds is unknown.

Individual cDNA molecules received unique molecular identifiers during library preparation. One entry per CDR3 protein results from TCRdb running MiXCR on the 5' RACE reads. The table shows some 66,000 distinct CDR3 sequences, with approximately 10% occurring only once. Sequencing was carried out using whole blood. This TCR was recovered from an adult who was a healthcare worker with PCR-confirmed SARS-CoV-2 infection or an uninfected control (not recorded which). V gene TRBV7-8 combines with J gene TRBJ2-5, with a possible D match to TRBD2 (7 bases). The CDR3 bases are TGTGCCAGCAGCTTAGTTGGGAGGGGGAGAGAGGAGACCCAGTACTTC. Protein product: CASSLVGRGREETQYF.